The sequence of this T cell receptor (beta chain) was determined in a study of blood T cell repertoires in COVID-19. Profiled with immunoSEQ multiplex PCR; TCRdb holds only in-frame clones, not every one. The data hold 50,000 or so clones, with 70% to 90% observed a single time. Germline V gene data show CDR1 as LGHDT and CDR2 as YNNKEL (reference sequence). The CDR3 covers 15 residues. V was shortened by 4 bases and J by 4 bases, with 14 bases between the two germline ends. The source is a human donor in a cohort sampled during active COVID-19. The chain links TRBV3-1 (or the pseudogene TRBV3-2) to TRBJ2-1; D remains unclear. Sequenced material: peripheral blood. DNA for the CDR3: TGTGCCAGCAGCCTAGGCGGAGCCGCTTACAATGAGCAGTTCTTC. Amino acid sequence: CASSLGGAAYNEQFF.